The 20 T cell receptor beta chains reported below all come from one sample, sequenced in a study of response to subunit inactivated influenza vaccine. TCRdb fed the RT-PCR reads into MiXCR, producing one record per CDR3 protein. The profile shows a few hundred thousand distinct CDR3 sequences, about a fifth of them singletons. Sequenced material: PBMCs from blood, taken around 22 months after vaccination. The origin of the receptors is a man between 50 and 75 years old who received an inactivated influenza vaccine.

V gene TRBV7-9 combines with J gene TRBJ2-7; TRBD1 might be the D (6 bases). Trimming removed 1 base at V and 4 bases at J, with 11 bases between. Germline V lookup: CDR1 SEHNR, CDR2 FQNEAQ (reference sequence). This CDR3 contains 14 residues. CDR3 region: CASSLEGGGYEQYF. CDR3 nucleotides: TGTGCCAGCAGCTTAGAAGGGGGTGGATACGAGCAGTACTTC.

V is TRBV30 and J is TRBJ1-1; D perhaps matches TRBD1 (5 bases). Germline V gene sequence: CDR1 GTSNPN, CDR2 SVGIG (reference sequence). V was pared by 1 base and J by 0 bases, with 9 bases between. CDR3 length: 14 amino acids. CDR3 in DNA: TGTGCCTGGAGTGATACAGGTCTGAACACTGAAGCTTTCTTT. This translates into CAWSDTGLNTEAFF.

This clonotype was detected only once. V is TRBV18 and J is TRBJ2-7; 12 positions agree with TRBD1. The CDR3 has 15 residues. Looked up from germline, CDR1 is KGHSH and CDR2 is LQKENI. Trimming removed 0 bases from V and 7 bases from J; junction bases left unmatched: 4. DNA of the CDR3: TGTGCCAGCTCACCACCAGGGACAGGGGGCAAGGAGCAGTACTTC. Residues: CASSPPGTGGKEQYF.

This clonotype came up a few times. The chain combines TRBV12-3 or TRBV12-4 with TRBJ2-7; TRBD1 or TRBD2 may be the D gene (5 bases each). V lost 6 bases to trimming and J lost 3 bases, with 12 bases between them. The CDR3 spans 13 residues. The CDR3 coding sequence is TGTGCCAGCAGCGGGACCTTATACTACGAGCAGTACTTC. Residues: CASSGTLYYEQYF.

The V and J genes are TRBV20-1 and TRBJ2-2; D unclear. Germline V gene lookup returns CDR1 DFQATT and CDR2 SNEGSKA (reference sequence). With 1 base removed from V and 5 bases from J, the gap between germline ends came to 2 bases. This CDR3 has 11 residues. The CDR3 here is CSARGTGELFF. Written as DNA, the CDR3 is TGCAGTGCTAGAGGGACCGGGGAGCTGTTTTTT.

This chain joins TRBV11-3 and TRBJ1-6, with D possibly TRBD1 on 6 matching bases. Per the germline V gene, CDR1 is SGHNT and CDR2 is YENEEA. This CDR3 contains 22 residues. V dropped 1 base and J dropped 0 bases, with 25 bases sitting between them. CDR3 protein: CASSLVSPGQVRRHSYNSPLHF. CDR3 DNA sequence: TGTGCCAGCAGCTTAGTTTCGCCGGGACAAGTAAGACGACACTCCTATAATTCACCCCTCCACTTT.

This clonotype occurred a few times. This chain joins TRBV7-3 and TRBJ2-3; tentatively, D is TRBD2 (5 bases). Germline CDR1 reads SGHTA; CDR2 reads FQGTGA. The V end was cut by 1 base, the J end by 0 bases, with 23 bases between. CDR3 length equals 20 residues. Here the CDR3 reads CASSLSPLAGQPRSTDTQYF. The CDR3, as DNA: TGTGCCAGCAGCTTAAGTCCCCTCGCGGGCCAGCCCAGAAGCACAGATACGCAGTATTTT. Using reference TRBV7-3 and TRBJ2-3 for the parts outside the CDR3, the full variable domain is GAGVSQTPSNKVTEKGKYVELRCDPISGHTALYWYRQSLGQGPEFLIYFQGTGAADDSGLPNDRFFAVRPEGSVSTLKIQRTERGDSAVYLCASSLSPLAGQPRSTDTQYFGPGTRLTVL.

Many counts were recorded for this clonotype. The rearrangement links TRBV20-1 to TRBJ1-5; TRBD1 agrees at 7 bases. Germline V gene data show CDR1 as DFQATT and CDR2 as SNEGSKA (reference sequence). The trim removed 3 bases at V and 4 bases at J, leaving 6 bases unmatched. The CDR3 consists of 14 residues. The CDR3 bases are TGCAGTGCTAGCCCCGTGACAGGGAATCAGCCCCAGCATTTT. Its protein is CSASPVTGNQPQHF.

This clonotype was seen a handful of times. V usage is TRBV30 and J usage is TRBJ2-2; no reliable D call. CDR1 and CDR2 (germline): GTSNPN, SVGIG (reference sequence). The CDR3 loop spans 14 amino acids. Trimming left V 1 base short and J 8 bases short, with 14 bases between. Written as DNA, the CDR3 is TGTGCCTGGAGTGGTACGAAGGTGGGGGGGGAGCTGTTTTTT. Translated: CAWSGTKVGGELFF. The variable domain in full, completed from reference TRBV30 and TRBJ2-2, reads SQTIHQWPATLVQPVGSPLSLECTVEGTSNPNLYWYRQAAGRGLQLLFYSVGIGQISSEVPQNLSASRPQDRQFILSSKKLLLSDSGFYLCAWSGTKVGGELFFGEGSRLTVL.

This chain connects TRBV7-2 to TRBJ2-1, with 10 bases matching TRBD2. The germline V gene encodes CDR1 SGHTA and CDR2 FQGNSA. This CDR3 contains 15 residues. The ends lost 5 bases at V and 7 bases at J; junction bases unmatched: 8. The CDR3 DNA follows: TGTGCCAGCAGCCAAGGACTAGCGGCGGCGAATGAGCAGTTCTTC. Protein sequence: CASSQGLAAANEQFF.

The V call is TRBV6-1, the J call TRBJ2-3; TRBD2 aligns across 7 bases. The J segment lost 2 bases and the V segment lost 5 bases, leaving 10 bases of the junction unmatched. This CDR3 has 16 residues. CDR1 MNHNS and CDR2 SASEGT come from the germline V gene. This CDR3 is CASSRTSVPDTDTQYF. CDR3 DNA sequence: TGTGCCAGCAGTCGAACTAGCGTCCCTGACACAGATACGCAGTATTTT.

The chain is built from TRBV9 and TRBJ2-6; maybe TRBD2 (5 bases). The CDR3 spans 17 residues. Per the germline V gene, CDR1 is SGDLS and CDR2 is YYNGEE. V was trimmed by 0 bases and J by 0 bases, leaving 10 bases between them. The CDR3 nucleotides read TGTGCCAGCAGCGTAGATGGGAGAAGCTCTGGGGCCAACGTCCTGACTTTC. It specifies CASSVDGRSSGANVLTF.

The count of this clonotype is one. V and J are TRBV24-1 and TRBJ2-2; D is unresolved. CDR1 is KGHDR, CDR2 SFDVKD, per germline. This CDR3 comprises 16 residues. V was cut by 5 bases and J by 4 bases, with 16 bases left in between. The chain's CDR3 is CATSGFGPPSTGELFF. CDR3 coding DNA: TGTGCCACCAGTGGCTTCGGCCCGCCGAGCACCGGGGAGCTGTTTTTT.

This clonotype showed up just a few times. The genes are TRBV20-1 and TRBJ1-6; the D gene is possibly TRBD1 (5 bases). Trimming left V 5 bases short and J 4 bases short, with 21 bases between. Germline CDR1 reads DFQATT; CDR2 reads SNEGSKA (reference sequence). The CDR3 loop spans 17 amino acids. CDR3 nucleotides: TGCAGTGCTTCAAACGCCCAAGGAACAGGATATAATTCACCCCTCCACTTT. Translating gives CSASNAQGTGYNSPLHF.

DNA for the CDR3: TGCGCCAGCAGCTTGGGAGCGGGGGGGGACACAGATACGCAGTATTTT. The encoded protein is CASSLGAGGDTDTQYF. The chain links TRBV5-1 to TRBJ2-3; TRBD2 matches at 10 bases. The junction had 3 bases not matched to a gene; V was cut back by 0 bases and J by 2 bases. The germline V gene has CDR1 SGHRS and CDR2 YFSETQ. The CDR3 covers 16 residues.

A few counts support this clonotype. The chain recombines TRBV4-1 with TRBJ1-5, with 9 bases lining up with TRBD1. From germline, CDR1 is MGHRA and CDR2 YSYEKL. V lost 6 bases to trimming and J lost 1 base; unmatched junction nucleotides: 13. The CDR3 sequence is 18 residues long. CDR3 DNA sequence: TGCGCCAGCAGTCTGGTTGCACAGGGGGCTTTCAGCAATCAGCCCCAGCATTTT. This sequence encodes CASSLVAQGAFSNQPQHF.

This clonotype was recorded a few times. V is TRBV20-1 and J is TRBJ2-5, with TRBD1 matching over 7 bases. The V gene end was trimmed by 4 bases and the J gene end by 2 bases; junction bases not matched to a gene: 7. Per the germline V gene, CDR1 is DFQATT and CDR2 is SNEGSKA (reference sequence). The CDR3 covers 14 residues. CDR3 amino acids: CSAKQGTQQETQYF. The DNA of the CDR3 is TGCAGTGCTAAACAGGGGACCCAACAAGAGACCCAGTACTTC.

This clonotype was counted between two and nine times. J is TRBJ2-1 and V is TRBV6-2 or TRBV6-3; 9 bases match TRBD2. The trim removed 0 bases at V and 2 bases at J, leaving 14 bases unmatched. Germline V gene sequence: CDR1 MNHEY, CDR2 SVGEGT. This CDR3 is built from 20 residues. The CDR3, as DNA: TGTGCCAGCAGTTACTCGAAAAGTCGGAGCGGGAGGAATACCTACAATGAGCAGTTCTTC. It encodes CASSYSKSRSGRNTYNEQFF.

The chain has TRBV20-1 and TRBJ1-5, with 9 bases identical to TRBD1. The CDR3 covers 17 residues. Germline V gene sequence: CDR1 DFQATT, CDR2 SNEGSKA (reference sequence). V lost 6 bases, J lost 1 base, and 13 bases stayed unmatched. The CDR3 coding sequence is TGCAGTGCCAGAATAACGGGACAGGGTTGGAGCAATCAGCCCCAGCATTTT. As protein: CSARITGQGWSNQPQHF.

The chain combines TRBV12-3 or TRBV12-4 with TRBJ2-1; D remains unclear. Trimming shortened V by 3 bases and J by 15 bases, and 6 bases separated the two germline ends. The CDR3 totals 9 residues. The CDR3 sequence is CASSFPLFF. CDR3 DNA: TGTGCCAGCAGTTTCCCTCTGTTCTTC.